This T cell receptor beta chain stems from a study of regulatory T cells in long-lasting Graves disease. The time point denotes: newly diagnosed GD, antithyroid drugs for less than 3 months. Extracted RNA from PBMCs served as the source of the TCR library. Libraries of TCR beta came from iRepertoire HTBI primers plus Arm-PCR of CDR3 regions. From the multiplex PCR reads, TCRdb called clonotypes with MiXCR, one entry per CDR3 protein. Among almost 450,000 distinct CDR3 sequences listed, approximately 16% were seen once. This CDR3 has 14 amino acids. The V gene's germline CDR1 is MGHRA and CDR2 YSYEKL. Concerning this clonotype itself: This may be a read error: a much more frequent sequence differs by one nucleotide.

The same specimen was also included in a second study, on T cells in Graves' hyperthyroidism and ophthalmopathy.

The sequences come from peripheral blood mononuclear cells (PBMCs), collected at new diagnosis, from a patient treated with antithyroid drugs. The sequence was obtained from a woman aged 25-40 years with Graves disease. The V and J genes are TRBV4-1 and TRBJ1-1; D not certain. DNA of the CDR3: TGCGTCAGCAGCCAAGATGCAGCGAACACTGAAGCTTTCTTT. This codes for CVSSQDAANTEAFF.